This T cell receptor beta chain was retrieved from a study of a mutant IDH1 vaccine in newly diagnosed glioma. A note on this clone: Its antigen is not identified.

TCRdb's copy holds only in-frame clones and misses some; the assay was immunoSEQ multiplex PCR. Found here are approximately 45,000 clones, roughly 92% of them singletons; the top ten hold approximately 2.5%. Time point denoted: week 35, safety follow-up. Doses of 300 ug of mutant IDH1 20-mer peptide were given with topical imiquimod. The CDR3 runs 14 residues. Looked up from germline, CDR1 is SEHNR and CDR2 is FQNEAQ (reference sequence). The germline V and J ends were trimmed by 5 bases and 1 base, with 11 bases remaining between them. This specimen consisted of PBMCs, obtained from a glioma patient whose treatment included an IDH1 peptide vaccine. The source is a man aged 45-65 years with glioma. This chain links TRBV7-9 with TRBJ2-5, with D possibly matching TRBD2 (5 bases). DNA for the CDR3: TGTGCCAGCAGCCTTTCAAGCGGCCAAGAGACCCAGTACTTC. It encodes CASSLSSGQETQYF.